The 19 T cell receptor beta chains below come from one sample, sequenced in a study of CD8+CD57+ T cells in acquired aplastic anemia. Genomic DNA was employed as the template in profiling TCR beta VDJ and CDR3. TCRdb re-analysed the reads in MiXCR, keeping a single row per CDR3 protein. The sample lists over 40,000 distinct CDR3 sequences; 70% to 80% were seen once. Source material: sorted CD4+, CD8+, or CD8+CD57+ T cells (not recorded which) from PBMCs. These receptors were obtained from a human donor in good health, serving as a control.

The CDR3 is CASSLLGATNEKLFF. DNA of the CDR3: TGTGCCAGCAGTCTCCTTGGGGCAACTAATGAAAAACTGTTTTTT. The chain combines TRBV2 with TRBJ1-4; D is undetermined. The CDR3 totals 15 residues. CDR1 is SNHLY and CDR2 is FYNNEI in the germline V gene. V was clipped by 5 bases and J by 0 bases, with 10 bases between them.

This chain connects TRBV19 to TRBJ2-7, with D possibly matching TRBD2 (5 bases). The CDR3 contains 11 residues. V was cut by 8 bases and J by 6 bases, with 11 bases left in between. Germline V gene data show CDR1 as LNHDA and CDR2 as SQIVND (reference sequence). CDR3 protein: CASRGLSEQYF. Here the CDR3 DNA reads TGTGCCAGTCGCGGACTGTCCGAGCAGTACTTC.

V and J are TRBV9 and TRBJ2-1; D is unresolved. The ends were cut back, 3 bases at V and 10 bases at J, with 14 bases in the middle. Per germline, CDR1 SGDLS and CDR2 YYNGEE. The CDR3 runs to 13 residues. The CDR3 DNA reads TGTGCCAGCAGCGACTCACCGGTCGAGGAGCAGTTCTTC. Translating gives CASSDSPVEEQFF.

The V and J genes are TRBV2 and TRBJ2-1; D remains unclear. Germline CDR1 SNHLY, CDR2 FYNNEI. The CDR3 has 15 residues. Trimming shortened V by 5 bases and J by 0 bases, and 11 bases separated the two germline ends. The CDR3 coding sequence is TGTGCCAGCAGTTTAACTCCGAGCTCCTACAATGAGCAGTTCTTC. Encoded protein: CASSLTPSSYNEQFF.

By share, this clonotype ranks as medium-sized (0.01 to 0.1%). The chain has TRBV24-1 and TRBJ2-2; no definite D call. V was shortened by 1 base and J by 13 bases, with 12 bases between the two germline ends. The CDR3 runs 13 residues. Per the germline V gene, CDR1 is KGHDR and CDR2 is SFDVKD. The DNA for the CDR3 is TGTGCCACCAGTGATTTAGACTCCCTCGGGCTGTTTTTT. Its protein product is CATSDLDSLGLFF.

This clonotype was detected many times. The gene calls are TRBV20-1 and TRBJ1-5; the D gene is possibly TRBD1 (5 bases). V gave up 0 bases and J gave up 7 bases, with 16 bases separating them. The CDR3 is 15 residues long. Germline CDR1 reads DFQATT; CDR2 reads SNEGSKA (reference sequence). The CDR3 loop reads CSARDEGQGGQPQHF. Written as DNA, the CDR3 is TGCAGTGCTAGAGATGAGGGTCAGGGTGGCCAGCCCCAGCATTTT.

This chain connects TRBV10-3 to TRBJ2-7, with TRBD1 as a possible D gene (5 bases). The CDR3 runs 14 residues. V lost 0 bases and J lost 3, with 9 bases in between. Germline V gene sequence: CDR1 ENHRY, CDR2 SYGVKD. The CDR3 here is CAISESGRDYEQYF. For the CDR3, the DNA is TGTGCCATCAGTGAGTCTGGCAGGGACTACGAGCAGTACTTC.

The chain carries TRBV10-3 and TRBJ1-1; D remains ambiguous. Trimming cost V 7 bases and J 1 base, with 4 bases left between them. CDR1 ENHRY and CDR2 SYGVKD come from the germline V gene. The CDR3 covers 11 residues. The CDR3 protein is CAINGNTEAFF. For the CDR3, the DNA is TGTGCCATCAACGGGAACACTGAAGCTTTCTTT.

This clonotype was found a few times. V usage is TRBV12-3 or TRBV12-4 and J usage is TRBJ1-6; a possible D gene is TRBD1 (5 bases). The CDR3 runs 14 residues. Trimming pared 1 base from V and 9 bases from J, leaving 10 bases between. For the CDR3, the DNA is TGTGCCAGCAGTTTAGGGACATTAATTTCACCCCTCCACTTT. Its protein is CASSLGTLISPLHF.

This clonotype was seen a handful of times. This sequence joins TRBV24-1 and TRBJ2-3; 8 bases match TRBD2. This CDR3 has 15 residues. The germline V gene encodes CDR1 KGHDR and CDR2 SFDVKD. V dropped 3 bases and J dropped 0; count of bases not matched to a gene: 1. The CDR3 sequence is CATSDVAGSTDTQYF. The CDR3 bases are TGTGCCACCAGTGATGTAGCGGGGAGCACAGATACGCAGTATTTT.

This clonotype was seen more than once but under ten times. The DNA for the CDR3 is TGTGCCGTAGGTGGGGCACCAGTGAACACTGAAGCTTTCTTT. As protein: CAVGGAPVNTEAFF. The genes are TRBV10-3 and TRBJ1-1, with D perhaps TRBD1 (5 bases). V was pared by 11 bases and J by 0 bases, with 16 bases between. The CDR3 runs to 14 residues. Germline V gene lookup returns CDR1 ENHRY and CDR2 SYGVKD.

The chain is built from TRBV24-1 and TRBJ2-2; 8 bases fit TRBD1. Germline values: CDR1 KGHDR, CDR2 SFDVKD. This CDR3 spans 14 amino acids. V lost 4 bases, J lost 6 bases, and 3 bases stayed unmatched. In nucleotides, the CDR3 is TGTGCCACCAGTGACCGGACAGGGTCCGGGGAGCTGTTTTTT. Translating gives CATSDRTGSGELFF.

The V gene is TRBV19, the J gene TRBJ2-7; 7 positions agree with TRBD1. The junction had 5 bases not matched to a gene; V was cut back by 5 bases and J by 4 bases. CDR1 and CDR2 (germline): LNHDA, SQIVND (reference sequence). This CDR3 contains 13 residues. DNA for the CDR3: TGTGCCAGTAGTGCCGGGACAGTGTACGAGCAGTACTTC. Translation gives CASSAGTVYEQYF.

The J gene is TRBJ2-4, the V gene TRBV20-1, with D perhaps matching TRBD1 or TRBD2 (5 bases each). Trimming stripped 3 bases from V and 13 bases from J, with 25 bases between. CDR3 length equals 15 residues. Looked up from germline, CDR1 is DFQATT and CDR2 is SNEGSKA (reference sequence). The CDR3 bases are TGCAGTGCTAGGCGGATAACCGGGACCACCTTTGCCCAGTACTTC. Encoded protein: CSARRITGTTFAQYF.

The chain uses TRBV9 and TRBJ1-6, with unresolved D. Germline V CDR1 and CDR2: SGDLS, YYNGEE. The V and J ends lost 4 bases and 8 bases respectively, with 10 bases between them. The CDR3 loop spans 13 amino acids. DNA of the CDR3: TGTGCCAGCAGCTCGCCGGGTCATTCACCCCTCCACTTT. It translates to CASSSPGHSPLHF.

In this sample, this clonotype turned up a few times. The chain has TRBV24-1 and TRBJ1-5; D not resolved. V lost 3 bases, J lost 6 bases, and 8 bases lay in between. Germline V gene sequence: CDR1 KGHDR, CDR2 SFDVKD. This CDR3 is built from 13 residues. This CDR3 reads CATSDRGTQPQHF. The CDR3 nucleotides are TGTGCCACCAGTGATCGGGGAACTCAGCCCCAGCATTTT.

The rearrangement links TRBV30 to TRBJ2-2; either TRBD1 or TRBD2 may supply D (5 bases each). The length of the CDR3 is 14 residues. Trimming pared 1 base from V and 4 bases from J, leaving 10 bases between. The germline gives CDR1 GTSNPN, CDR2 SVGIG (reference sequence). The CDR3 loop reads CAWSGDGLTGELFF. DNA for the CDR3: TGTGCCTGGAGTGGGGACGGTCTCACCGGGGAGCTGTTTTTT.

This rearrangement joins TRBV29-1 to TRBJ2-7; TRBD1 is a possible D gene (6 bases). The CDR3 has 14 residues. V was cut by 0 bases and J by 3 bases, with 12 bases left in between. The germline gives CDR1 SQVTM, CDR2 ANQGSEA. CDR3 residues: CSVEDLTRGYEQYF. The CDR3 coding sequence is TGCAGCGTTGAAGATCTTACCAGGGGCTACGAGCAGTACTTC.

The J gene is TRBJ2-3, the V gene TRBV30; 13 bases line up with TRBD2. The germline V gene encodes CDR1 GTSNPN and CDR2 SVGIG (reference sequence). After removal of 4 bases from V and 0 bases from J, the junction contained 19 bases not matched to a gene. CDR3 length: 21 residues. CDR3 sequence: CAWKGFSGTSGIASSTDTQYF. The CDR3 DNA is TGTGCCTGGAAAGGCTTCTCCGGGACTAGCGGGATTGCTTCTAGCACAGATACGCAGTATTTT.